Listed below are T cell receptor beta chains from one sample, sequenced in a study of blood T cell repertoires in COVID-19. Sequencing was performed with immunoSEQ multiplex PCR; in TCRdb, only in-frame clones are kept and a portion is missing. The table lists fewer than 450,000 clones, nearly 90% of them singletons, with around 2.1% in the top ten. The sample consisted of PBMCs or T cells enriched from blood (not recorded which). These receptors came from a woman between 40 and 50 years old with acute COVID-19. Each CDR3 is given with its conserved first and last residue. Each record gives: D gene, V gene, J gene, clone size, CDR3 DNA, CDR3 protein. A D gene is named only where the DNA matches it firmly. Only part of the rows carry a size: once, few, many, or a class if the clone is expanded.

d_gene: -; v_gene: TRBV3-1/TRBV3-2; j_gene: TRBJ1-3; abundance: few; CDR3nt: TGTGCCAGCAGCCAAGAGCCGCACAGGAGTTCTGGAAACACCATATATTTT; CDR3aa: CASSQEPHRSSGNTIYF
d_gene: -; v_gene: TRBV7-9; j_gene: TRBJ1-1; abundance: -; CDR3nt: TGTGCCAGCAGCTTTAAAGGGGCGAACACTGAAGCTTTCTTT; CDR3aa: CASSFKGANTEAFF
d_gene: -; v_gene: TRBV1; j_gene: TRBJ2-7; abundance: -; CDR3nt: TGCACCAGAAATGCGGACAGGGGGCCTTACGAGCAGTACTTC; CDR3aa: CTRNADRGPYEQYF
d_gene: TRBD1; v_gene: TRBV5-6; j_gene: TRBJ1-2; abundance: -; CDR3nt: TGTGCCAGCAGCTTCCTGGACAGGGTGAACGGCTACACCTTC; CDR3aa: CASSFLDRVNGYTF
d_gene: TRBD1; v_gene: TRBV19; j_gene: TRBJ2-5; abundance: -; CDR3nt: TGTGCCAGTAGCGCGGGACAGGGTCTACAAGAGACCCAGTACTTC; CDR3aa: CASSAGQGLQETQYF
d_gene: -; v_gene: TRBV7-2; j_gene: TRBJ2-6; abundance: once; CDR3nt: TGTGCCAGCAGCTTATCTATAGGAGGAGGTGGTGGGGCCAACGTCCTGACTTTC; CDR3aa: CASSLSIGGGGGANVLTF
d_gene: TRBD2; v_gene: TRBV10-3; j_gene: TRBJ2-3; abundance: -; CDR3nt: TGTGCCATCAGACGCGGGGGGACTAGCACAGATACGCAGTATTTT; CDR3aa: CAIRRGGTSTDTQYF
d_gene: TRBD1; v_gene: TRBV19; j_gene: TRBJ1-5; abundance: -; CDR3nt: TGTGCCAGTAGTATTGCAGGGGGCGGCGATCAGCCCCAGCATTTT; CDR3aa: CASSIAGGGDQPQHF
d_gene: TRBD2; v_gene: TRBV15; j_gene: TRBJ2-1; abundance: -; CDR3nt: TGTGCCACCAGCGTACAGAGCGGGGCCTACAATGAGCAGTTCTTC; CDR3aa: CATSVQSGAYNEQFF
d_gene: TRBD1; v_gene: TRBV5-1; j_gene: TRBJ2-1; abundance: once; CDR3nt: TGCGCCAGCAGCTTGGGGGACAGGATCTCCTACAATGAGCAGTTCTTC; CDR3aa: CASSLGDRISYNEQFF
d_gene: -; v_gene: TRBV12-3/TRBV12-4; j_gene: TRBJ1-5; abundance: -; CDR3nt: TGTGCCAGCAGTCAGGGTGAGGTACAGCCCCAGCATTTT; CDR3aa: CASSQGEVQPQHF
d_gene: -; v_gene: TRBV12-3/TRBV12-4; j_gene: TRBJ2-1; abundance: -; CDR3nt: TGTGCCAGCAGTTTAGCGGAAGACAGGGAGCAGTTCTTC; CDR3aa: CASSLAEDREQFF
d_gene: -; v_gene: TRBV5-1; j_gene: TRBJ1-4; abundance: -; CDR3nt: TGCGCCAGCAGCTCCGGGAGGTATCCTAATGAAAAACTGTTTTTT; CDR3aa: CASSSGRYPNEKLFF
d_gene: -; v_gene: TRBV28; j_gene: TRBJ1-3; abundance: -; CDR3nt: TGTGCCAGCAGTGCCTCGGGAGGAAACACCATATATTTT; CDR3aa: CASSASGGNTIYF
d_gene: -; v_gene: TRBV4-2; j_gene: TRBJ2-7; abundance: once; CDR3nt: TGTGCCAGCAGCCAATATGCGGCCAGGGCCGGGGGTTATGAGCAGTACTTC; CDR3aa: CASSQYAARAGGYEQYF
d_gene: -; v_gene: TRBV12-3/TRBV12-4; j_gene: TRBJ2-7; abundance: -; CDR3nt: TGTGCCAGCAGTTTAGCGCCTACAGGCGAGCAGTACTTC; CDR3aa: CASSLAPTGEQYF
d_gene: -; v_gene: TRBV7-9; j_gene: TRBJ2-7; abundance: -; CDR3nt: TGTGCCAGCAGCTACGAACCGGTTGTGGAGCAGTACTTC; CDR3aa: CASSYEPVVEQYF
d_gene: TRBD2; v_gene: TRBV3-1/TRBV3-2; j_gene: TRBJ2-1; abundance: -; CDR3nt: TGTGCCAGCAGCCAAGCCTGGCTAGCGGGCCTCGACAATGAGCAGTTCTTC; CDR3aa: CASSQAWLAGLDNEQFF
d_gene: -; v_gene: TRBV12-5; j_gene: TRBJ2-3; abundance: -; CDR3nt: TGTGCTAGTGGTTTAGTGCCAGGCACAGATACGCAGTATTTT; CDR3aa: CASGLVPGTDTQYF
d_gene: -; v_gene: TRBV19; j_gene: TRBJ1-5; abundance: -; CDR3nt: TGTGCCAGCTCGGAACAGCTAAGCAATCAGCCCCAGCATTTT; CDR3aa: CASSEQLSNQPQHF
d_gene: TRBD2; v_gene: TRBV19; j_gene: TRBJ2-3; abundance: -; CDR3nt: TGTGCCAGTCAGCGGGGGGAATATAGCACAGATACGCAGTATTTT; CDR3aa: CASQRGEYSTDTQYF
d_gene: TRBD1; v_gene: TRBV2; j_gene: TRBJ1-5; abundance: -; CDR3nt: TGTGCCAGCAGTAACCGTGGGACAGGGGATTGGCAGCCCCAGCATTTT; CDR3aa: CASSNRGTGDWQPQHF
d_gene: -; v_gene: TRBV5-4; j_gene: TRBJ2-1; abundance: -; CDR3nt: TGTGCCAGCAGCTTCCCGGGACACCTTGTGTATGAGCAGTTCTTC; CDR3aa: CASSFPGHLVYEQFF
d_gene: TRBD1; v_gene: TRBV4-1; j_gene: TRBJ1-4; abundance: -; CDR3nt: TGCGCCAGCAGCCGACAGGGGGCGGGGATCACTAATGAAAAACTGTTTTTT; CDR3aa: CASSRQGAGITNEKLFF
d_gene: -; v_gene: TRBV2; j_gene: TRBJ2-1; abundance: few; CDR3nt: TGTGCCAGCAGTGAAGCGCTTCTAGCCCGGCGGTTCTTC; CDR3aa: CASSEALLARRFF
d_gene: TRBD2; v_gene: TRBV10-1; j_gene: TRBJ2-7; abundance: -; CDR3nt: TGCGCCACCTTACCGGGACTAGCGGGGACCTCCTACGAGCAGTACTTC; CDR3aa: CATLPGLAGTSYEQYF
d_gene: -; v_gene: TRBV18; j_gene: TRBJ2-1; abundance: -; CDR3nt: TGTGCCAGCTCACCTTCGCAGGCACCATACAATGAGCAGTTCTTC; CDR3aa: CASSPSQAPYNEQFF
d_gene: TRBD1; v_gene: TRBV30; j_gene: TRBJ2-5; abundance: -; CDR3nt: TGTGCCTGGAGTCGAGGGACAGGGAGACAGGAGACCCAGTACTTC; CDR3aa: CAWSRGTGRQETQYF
d_gene: TRBD1; v_gene: TRBV5-8; j_gene: TRBJ1-6; abundance: -; CDR3nt: TGTGCCAGCAGCCTTACTCGCCGGGACAGGGAAAAGAAGAATTCACCCCTCCACTTT; CDR3aa: CASSLTRRDREKKNSPLHF
d_gene: -; v_gene: TRBV27; j_gene: TRBJ2-5; abundance: -; CDR3nt: TGTGCCAGCAGTTTATCGTACAGGGATGTGACCCAGTACTTC; CDR3aa: CASSLSYRDVTQYF
d_gene: -; v_gene: TRBV5-1; j_gene: TRBJ1-2; abundance: -; CDR3nt: TGCGCCAGCAGCTTGCTCCCGGACAGTAACTATGGCTACACCTTC; CDR3aa: CASSLLPDSNYGYTF
d_gene: -; v_gene: TRBV3-1/TRBV3-2; j_gene: TRBJ2-3; abundance: -; CDR3nt: TGTGCCAGCAGCCCTGTGGGGTTTCGGGCGGGTGATACGCAGTATTTT; CDR3aa: CASSPVGFRAGDTQYF
d_gene: TRBD2; v_gene: TRBV10-3; j_gene: TRBJ2-3; abundance: -; CDR3nt: TGTGCCATCAGCGGGGGGACTAGCGGGGTCCCAGATACGCAGTATTTT; CDR3aa: CAISGGTSGVPDTQYF
d_gene: -; v_gene: TRBV30; j_gene: TRBJ1-4; abundance: -; CDR3nt: TGTGCCTGGAGTGAGGCCCCGGGAGTTAATGAAAAACTGTTTTTT; CDR3aa: CAWSEAPGVNEKLFF
d_gene: TRBD1; v_gene: TRBV30; j_gene: TRBJ2-7; abundance: once; CDR3nt: TGTGCCTGGAGTCCAGGGGGACAGGGGATAAACGAGCAGTACTTC; CDR3aa: CAWSPGGQGINEQYF
d_gene: -; v_gene: TRBV19; j_gene: TRBJ2-7; abundance: -; CDR3nt: TGTGCCAGTAGGGAGGGTCACGACTTCTCCTACGAGCAGTACTTC; CDR3aa: CASREGHDFSYEQYF
d_gene: -; v_gene: TRBV27; j_gene: TRBJ1-6; abundance: -; CDR3nt: TGTGCCAGCAGTGAGTACTCCTATAATTCACCCCTCCACTTT; CDR3aa: CASSEYSYNSPLHF
d_gene: -; v_gene: TRBV12-3/TRBV12-4; j_gene: TRBJ1-2; abundance: -; CDR3nt: TGTGCCAGCAGGGACAATTTCGCTGGCTACACCTTC; CDR3aa: CASRDNFAGYTF
d_gene: TRBD2; v_gene: TRBV5-5; j_gene: TRBJ2-7; abundance: -; CDR3nt: TGTGCCAGCAGCGAGGGGACTAGTGCAGTGGTCTACGAGCAGTACTTC; CDR3aa: CASSEGTSAVVYEQYF
d_gene: TRBD1; v_gene: TRBV7-2; j_gene: TRBJ1-2; abundance: -; CDR3nt: TGTGCCAGCAGCGTCAAGGACAGGTCTGGCTACACCTTC; CDR3aa: CASSVKDRSGYTF
d_gene: TRBD1; v_gene: TRBV2; j_gene: TRBJ1-2; abundance: -; CDR3nt: TGTGCCAGCAGTCGGACAGGGAACTATGGCTACACCTTC; CDR3aa: CASSRTGNYGYTF
d_gene: -; v_gene: TRBV6-5; j_gene: TRBJ2-3; abundance: -; CDR3nt: TGTGCCAGCGGCAGGGGGGTGGATACGCAGTATTTT; CDR3aa: CASGRGVDTQYF
d_gene: -; v_gene: TRBV4-1; j_gene: TRBJ1-1; abundance: -; CDR3nt: TGCGCCAGCAGCCAATCCCAGGGGAACACTGAAGCTTTCTTT; CDR3aa: CASSQSQGNTEAFF
d_gene: TRBD1; v_gene: TRBV30; j_gene: TRBJ1-5; abundance: -; CDR3nt: TGTGCCTGGAGTACAGGGGTTTTTAATCAGCCCCAGCATTTT; CDR3aa: CAWSTGVFNQPQHF
d_gene: -; v_gene: TRBV12-3/TRBV12-4; j_gene: TRBJ1-2; abundance: -; CDR3nt: TGTGCCAGCAGTTTACAGGGAAGACTTGGGTACACCTTC; CDR3aa: CASSLQGRLGYTF
d_gene: TRBD1; v_gene: TRBV6-1; j_gene: TRBJ1-1; abundance: once; CDR3nt: TGTGCCAGCAGTGATCGGACAGGGAGGAGGACTGAAGCTTTCTTT; CDR3aa: CASSDRTGRRTEAFF